The present entry profiles one TCR beta chain with its context. The sample belongs to a study of blood T cell repertoires in COVID-19. Study-wide background: Sources were T cells, B-cell-depleted T cells, or PBMCs; the material itself was cDNA or gDNA.

The germline V gene encodes CDR1 SGHTA and CDR2 FQGNSA. The CDR3 covers 13 residues. V was shortened by 1 base and J by 9 bases, with 12 bases between the two germline ends. Per the original data handling: It was from reference gene primer amplification that nucleated cell counts were estimated. Generated by immunoSEQ multiplex PCR, the TCRdb table keeps only in-frame clones and is missing some. The DNA was the basis for D and trimming; V, J and clone size are from that table. The sample gives 90,000 to 120,000 clones, roughly 84% of which show up once; approximately 4.4% is in the top ten. V gene TRBV7-2 combines with J gene TRBJ2-5; a weak D match, TRBD2 (5 bases). The specimen sequenced was peripheral blood. This clonotype was obtained from a human donor in a cohort sampled during active COVID-19. The CDR3, as DNA: TGTGCCAGCAGCTTAGGGGAGCCCGGGGCCCAGTACTTC. As protein: CASSLGEPGAQYF.